Shown below are 17 T cell receptor beta chains from a single sample sequenced in a study of CD8 T cells in Susac syndrome. Reverse transcription of roughly 0.45 to 1 ug RNA used random hexamers. MiXCR, run by TCRdb on the immunoSEQ multiplex PCR reads, gives a single entry per CDR3 protein. The sample lists over 100,000 distinct CDR3 sequences, around 97% occurring once. Sequenced: CD4+ T cells from PBMCs. These receptors originate from a human donor in good health.

The chain is built from TRBV7-9 and TRBJ2-7, with a weak D call TRBD1 (6 bases). The CDR3 spans 14 residues. Trimming shortened V by 3 bases and J by 2 bases, and 11 bases separated the two germline ends. In germline, CDR1 is SEHNR, CDR2 FQNEAQ (reference sequence). For the CDR3, the DNA is TGTGCCAGCAGCTTGCGAGGGACACCCTACGAGCAGTACTTC. It yields the protein CASSLRGTPYEQYF.

This rearrangement joins TRBV23-1 to TRBJ2-3; D gene unclear. TRBV23-1 is an open reading frame whose function is uncertain. The CDR3 extends over 19 amino acids. V lost 0 bases, J lost 0 bases, and 19 bases lay in between. The CDR3 DNA follows: TGCGCCAGCAGTCAATCCCTGGACCTTCACGAGATGAGCACAGATACGCAGTATTTT. It is translated as CASSQSLDLHEMSTDTQYF.

The rearrangement uses TRBV15 and TRBJ2-5, with a possible D match to TRBD2 (5 bases). From germline, CDR1 is LNHNV and CDR2 YYDKDF (reference sequence). The V end was cut by 0 bases, the J end by 5 bases, with 10 bases between. The CDR3 spans 14 residues. This chain's CDR3 is CATSRDRGSETQYF. CDR3 nucleotide sequence: TGTGCCACCAGCAGAGACCGAGGGTCGGAGACCCAGTACTTC.

J is TRBJ2-7 and V is TRBV20-1, with 7 bases matching TRBD2. V lost 2 bases, J lost 6 bases, and 13 bases stayed unmatched. The CDR3 spans 15 residues. Germline CDR1 reads DFQATT; CDR2 reads SNEGSKA (reference sequence). The CDR3 sequence: CSARTPAGRALEQYF. For the CDR3, the DNA is TGCAGTGCTAGAACCCCAGCAGGGAGGGCCCTCGAGCAGTACTTC.

The chain carries TRBV7-2 and TRBJ2-2, with 10 bases that match TRBD2. After removal of 4 bases from V and 8 bases from J, the junction contained 7 bases not matched to a gene. The germline CDR1 and CDR2 sequences are SGHTA and FQGNSA. This CDR3 spans 15 amino acids. CDR3 in DNA: TGTGCCAGCAGCTCCCCGAGCGGGGGGGCTGGGGAGCTGTTTTTT. It translates to CASSSPSGGAGELFF.

The chain is built from TRBV3-1 and TRBJ2-5; 7 bases align to TRBD2. This CDR3 has 23 residues. The ends lost 3 bases at V and 0 bases at J; junction bases unmatched: 28. Germline V gives CDR1 LGHDT, CDR2 YNNKEL (reference sequence). The CDR3 reads CASSQDLGPKLAPKGAYQETQYF. The CDR3 DNA follows: TGTGCCAGCAGCCAGGATCTTGGCCCAAAACTAGCGCCCAAAGGAGCCTACCAAGAGACCCAGTACTTC.

This sequence joins TRBV7-9 and TRBJ2-5; 10 nucleotides line up with TRBD2. After removal of 1 base from V and 4 bases from J, the junction contained 6 bases not matched to a gene. Germline V gene lookup returns CDR1 SEHNR and CDR2 FQNEAQ (reference sequence). This CDR3 is 16 amino acids long. CDR3 amino acids: CASSLGGASGGETQYF. For the CDR3, the DNA is TGTGCCAGCAGCTTAGGGGGTGCTAGCGGGGGAGAGACCCAGTACTTC.

The chain employs TRBV2 and TRBJ1-1, with D tentatively TRBD1 (6 bases). CDR3 length: 14 residues. CDR1 is SNHLY and CDR2 is FYNNEI in the germline V gene. V was shortened by 7 bases and J by 5 bases, with 17 bases between the two germline ends. The CDR3 region has the DNA TGTGCCAGCATCCTACAGGGTGGGCAGACTGAAGCTTTCTTT. Residues: CASILQGGQTEAFF.

The chain's CDR3 is CASSLDTYEQYF. CDR3 bases: TGTGCCAGCAGCTTAGACACCTACGAGCAGTACTTC. J is TRBJ2-7 and V is TRBV11-1; D unclear. V dropped 1 base and J dropped 2 bases, with 3 bases sitting between them. The germline gives CDR1 SGHAT, CDR2 FQDESV (reference sequence). CDR3 length: 12 residues.

This sequence joins TRBV6-1 and TRBJ2-7, with D perhaps TRBD1 (5 bases). The CDR3 sequence is 14 residues long. Trimming removed 6 bases at V and 6 bases at J, with 18 bases between. CDR1 MNHNS and CDR2 SASEGT come from the germline V gene. CDR3 DNA sequence: TGTGCCAGCAGCTATCAGACAGAGCTTGTCGAGCAGTACTTC. It translates to CASSYQTELVEQYF.

The J gene is TRBJ2-1, the V gene TRBV7-9, with D tentatively TRBD2 (5 bases). The CDR3 contains 16 residues. The ends were cut back, 5 bases at V and 0 bases at J, with 14 bases in the middle. Per the germline V gene, CDR1 is SEHNR and CDR2 is FQNEAQ (reference sequence). The CDR3 DNA is TGTGCCAGCAGCAGGACTTGGCGTAGCTCCTACAATGAGCAGTTCTTC. It translates to CASSRTWRSSYNEQFF.

The J gene is TRBJ1-5, the V gene TRBV2; D unresolved. CDR1 and CDR2 from the germline V gene are SNHLY and FYNNEI. This CDR3 is built from 15 residues. Trimming shortened V by 6 bases and J by 2 bases, and 14 bases separated the two germline ends. CDR3 residues: CASRYSRTGNQPQHF. For the CDR3, the DNA is TGTGCCAGCAGGTATAGTCGTACCGGCAATCAGCCCCAGCATTTT.

The chain uses TRBV29-1 and TRBJ2-1; TRBD1 agrees at 7 bases. The CDR3 is 11 amino acids. In germline, CDR1 is SQVTM, CDR2 ANQGSEA. The CDR3 loop is CTGQAYNEQFF. DNA for the CDR3: TGCACCGGACAGGCCTACAATGAGCAGTTCTTC.

V and J are TRBV3-1 and TRBJ2-2; D is undetermined. The germline V and J ends were trimmed by 1 base and 3 bases, with 6 bases remaining between them. The CDR3 has 14 amino acids. Germline V gene data show CDR1 as LGHDT and CDR2 as YNNKEL (reference sequence). The CDR3 protein is CASSQGKDTGELFF. The CDR3 bases are TGTGCCAGCAGCCAAGGGAAGGACACCGGGGAGCTGTTTTTT.

This clonotype has more than one count but fewer than ten. The V gene is TRBV29-1, the J gene TRBJ2-7; TRBD2 matches at 7 bases. The CDR3 runs 15 residues. Germline V gene lookup returns CDR1 SQVTM and CDR2 ANQGSEA. The junction had 16 bases not matched to a gene; V was cut back by 6 bases and J by 5 bases. CDR3 loop: CSVPRGGTLGDEQYF. The DNA of the CDR3 is TGCAGCGTCCCAAGGGGAGGGACTCTCGGGGACGAGCAGTACTTC.

The chain couples TRBV6-6 to TRBJ1-4, with D unresolved. Trimming left V 4 bases short and J 13 bases short, with 13 bases between. CDR3 size: 12 residues. Per the germline V gene, CDR1 is MNHNY and CDR2 is SVGAGI (reference sequence). CDR3 loop: CASSSAQRGLFF. The CDR3 DNA reads TGTGCCAGCAGTTCCGCCCAACGGGGACTGTTTTTT.

V and J are TRBV15 and TRBJ2-7; the D is unclear. With 5 bases removed from V and 2 bases from J, the gap between germline ends came to 10 bases. From germline, CDR1 is LNHNV and CDR2 YYDKDF (reference sequence). There are 13 residues in the CDR3. The CDR3 reads CATSVGITYEQYF. As DNA, the CDR3 is TGTGCCACCAGCGTAGGGATCACCTACGAGCAGTACTTC.